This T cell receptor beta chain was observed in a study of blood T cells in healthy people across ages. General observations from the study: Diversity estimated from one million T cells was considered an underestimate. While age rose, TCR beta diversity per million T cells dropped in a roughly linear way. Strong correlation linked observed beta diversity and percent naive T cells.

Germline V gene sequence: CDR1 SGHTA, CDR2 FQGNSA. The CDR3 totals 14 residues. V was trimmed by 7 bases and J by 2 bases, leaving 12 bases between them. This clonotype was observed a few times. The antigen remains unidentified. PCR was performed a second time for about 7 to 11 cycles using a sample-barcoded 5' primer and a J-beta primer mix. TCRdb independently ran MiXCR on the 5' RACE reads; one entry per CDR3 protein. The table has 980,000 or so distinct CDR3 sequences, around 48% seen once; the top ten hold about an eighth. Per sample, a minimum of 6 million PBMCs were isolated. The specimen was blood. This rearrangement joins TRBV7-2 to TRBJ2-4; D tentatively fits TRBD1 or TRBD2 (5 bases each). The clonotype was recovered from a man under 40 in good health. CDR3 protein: CASNVGTTKNIQYF. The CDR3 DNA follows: TGTGCCAGCAACGTCGGGACCACCAAAAACATTCAGTACTTC.